A selection of T cell receptor beta chains follows, all from one sample in a study of blood T cell repertoires in COVID-19. Libraries were prepared by immunoSEQ multiplex PCR; TCRdb keeps only in-frame clonotypes and omits some of them. This table holds hundreds of thousands of clones, over 75% found once. Sequenced sample: PBMCs or T cells enriched from blood (not recorded which). Receptors were obtained from a woman aged 40-49 years who had recovered from COVID-19. Both conserved end residues are trimmed from each CDR3.

J gene | V gene | CDR3 protein
TRBJ2-3 | TRBV24-1 | ATAGGPTDTQY
TRBJ2-1 | TRBV24-1 | ATSHGGLAGRPYNEQF
TRBJ1-2 | TRBV9 | ASGTGVYGYT
TRBJ2-3 | TRBV2 | ASSASGRGTDTQY
TRBJ2-2 | TRBV6-2/TRBV6-3 | ASSYGRTGGGELF
TRBJ1-4 | TRBV7-6 | ASSLVGTEPATNEKLF
TRBJ2-2 | TRBV9 | ASSVQGGTGELF
TRBJ2-7 | TRBV2 | ASLRAGGGYEQY
TRBJ2-1 | TRBV11-2 | ASSLASGSFYNEQF
TRBJ2-7 | TRBV5-4 | ASSSLDRIPYEQY
TRBJ1-2 | TRBV27 | ASSLTAYYGYT
TRBJ2-3 | TRBV5-8 | ASRGSALEAQY